This TCR beta chain stems from a study of blood T cells in healthy people across ages. This clonotype came up a few times. Per the germline V gene, CDR1 is SGDLS and CDR2 is YYNGEE. The CDR3 covers 15 residues. V was pared by 4 bases and J by 2 bases, with 15 bases between. The use of a sample-barcoded 5' primer and a J-beta primer mix characterized a second PCR of roughly 7 to 12 cycles. TCRdb called the 5' RACE reads again in MiXCR, with one record for every CDR3 protein. The sample has over 700,000 distinct CDR3 sequences; 50% to 65% are singletons. This sequence was found in a man at least 80 years old in good health. V gene TRBV9 combines with J gene TRBJ1-1, with D possibly matching TRBD1 (5 bases). The sequenced material came from blood. The DNA of the CDR3 is TGTGCCAGCAGCACGCGATCGGGGGGAAACACTGAAGCTTTCTTT. Residues: CASSTRSGGNTEAFF.